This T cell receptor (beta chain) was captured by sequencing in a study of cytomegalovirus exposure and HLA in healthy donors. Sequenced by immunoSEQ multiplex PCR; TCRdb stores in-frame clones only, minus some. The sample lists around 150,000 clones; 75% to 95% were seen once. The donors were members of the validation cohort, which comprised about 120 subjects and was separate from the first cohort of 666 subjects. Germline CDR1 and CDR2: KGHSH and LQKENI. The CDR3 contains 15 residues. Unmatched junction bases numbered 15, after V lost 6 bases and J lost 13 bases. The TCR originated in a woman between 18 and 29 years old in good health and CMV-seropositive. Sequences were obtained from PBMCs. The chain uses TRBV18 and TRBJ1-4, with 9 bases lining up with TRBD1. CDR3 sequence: CASSPNSKQGAGLFF. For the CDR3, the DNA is TGTGCCAGCTCCCCAAACAGCAAACAGGGGGCCGGACTGTTTTTT. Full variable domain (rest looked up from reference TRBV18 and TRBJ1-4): NAGVMQNPRHLVRRRGQEARLRCSPMKGHSHVYWYRQLPEEGLKFMVYLQKENIIDESGMPKERFSAEFPKEGPSILRIQQVVRGDSAAYFCASSPNSKQGAGLFFGSGTQLSVL.